This T cell receptor (beta chain) was observed in a study of T cells after yellow fever vaccination. Looking at the study overall: Preparing low-cell-number fractions relied on SMART-Seq v4 Ultra Low Input. Findings and caveats of the study: Post-booster samples contained most primary-vaccination clones (roughly 96% CD4, about 87% CD8).

The V gene's germline CDR1 is MNHNS and CDR2 SASEGT. The CDR3 runs 15 residues. J was trimmed by 0 bases and V by 8 bases; bases with no gene match: 5. Conversion of TCR transcripts into cDNA relied on 5'RACE template switching, which added a universal primer site and UMIs. TCRdb reanalysed the 5' RACE reads using MiXCR and keeps one entry per CDR3 protein. The table includes approximately 610,000 distinct CDR3 sequences, about 17% detected once. In the case of this clonotype: The target antigen is unknown.

The origin of this receptor is a man aged 18-30 years who received the YFV17D yellow fever vaccine. Specimen: PBMCs, collected about 5 days after the first yellow fever vaccination. The chain combines TRBV6-1 with TRBJ2-3, with 10 bases matching TRBD2. Written as DNA, the CDR3 is TGTGCCAGCCAGAGCGGGGGGGTTAGCACAGATACGCAGTATTTT. This codes for CASQSGGVSTDTQYF.